Listed below are T cell receptor beta chains from one sample, sequenced in a study of Ad26.COV2.S vaccination and SARS-CoV-2 variants. Sequencing used immunoSEQ multiplex PCR; TCRdb keeps in-frame clones, though not all of them. Among 360,000 or so clones listed, around 86% were seen once. The material was peripheral blood, obtained in a trial of Ad26.COV2.S vaccine versus placebo. These receptors were obtained from a person between 18 and 65 years old who received the Ad26.COV2.S COVID-19 vaccine or a placebo. CDR3s include the opening cysteine and the closing phenylalanine or tryptophan. The D gene is left open where the match is weak. A row's size may be missing; if present it is once, few, many or a size class.

TRBV10-3	TRBJ1-5	NA	15	NA	TGTGCCATCAGTGAGGCGTCTTTTGGCAATCAGCCCCAGCATTTT	CAISEASFGNQPQHF
TRBV18	TRBJ1-2	NA	15	NA	TGTGCCAGCTCACCACGTGGGGGAGCTAACTATGGCTACACCTTC	CASSPRGGANYGYTF
TRBV11-1	TRBJ2-3	NA	13	once	TGTGCCAGCAGCTTAGCCGGGGGCGATACGCAGTATTTT	CASSLAGGDTQYF
TRBV19	TRBJ2-7	TRBD1	16	NA	TGTGCCAGTAGTCCCTCCCCCGGGACAGGGACCTACGAGCAGTACTTC	CASSPSPGTGTYEQYF
TRBV6-5	TRBJ1-1	NA	14	NA	TGTGCCAGCAGCCTGCAGGGGTTGAACACTGAAGCTTTCTTT	CASSLQGLNTEAFF
TRBV30	TRBJ2-5	NA	13	NA	TGTGCCTGGAGTGTACTGGGTGCAGAGACCCAGTACTTC	CAWSVLGAETQYF
TRBV5-1	TRBJ2-3	TRBD1	15	NA	TGCGCCAGCAGCTTGGAAGGGACAGACATAGATACGCAGTATTTT	CASSLEGTDIDTQYF
TRBV29-1	TRBJ2-2	NA	15	NA	TGCAGCACCGGAAAGGGTAGCGGGAACACCGGGGAGCTGTTTTTT	CSTGKGSGNTGELFF
TRBV30	TRBJ2-2	NA	12	once	TGTGCCTGGAACGTAGCGGCCGGGGAGCTGTTTTTT	CAWNVAAGELFF
TRBV7-2	TRBJ2-4	NA	13	NA	TGTGCCAGCAGCTTAGGGTTGAGGGACATTCAGTACTTC	CASSLGLRDIQYF
TRBV6-5	TRBJ1-1	NA	15	once	TGTGCCAGCAGTTACAAGGTCACAGCGAACACTGAAGCTTTCTTT	CASSYKVTANTEAFF
TRBV15	TRBJ1-2	NA	14	NA	TGTGCCACCAGCAGAGATCGACCTAACTATGGCTACACCTTC	CATSRDRPNYGYTF
TRBV19	TRBJ1-5	TRBD1	15	NA	TGTGCCAGTAGTGGGGGACAGGGTCTCAATCAGCCCCAGCATTTT	CASSGGQGLNQPQHF
TRBV19	TRBJ2-7	NA	15	NA	TGTGCCAGTAGTATTGGCACAGGGCCGACCTACGAGCAGTACTTC	CASSIGTGPTYEQYF
TRBV5-1	TRBJ2-3	NA	16	NA	TGCGCCAGCAGCCCCGAGTGGACGGGGAGCACAGATACGCAGTATTTT	CASSPEWTGSTDTQYF
TRBV6-5	TRBJ1-1	NA	15	NA	TGTGCCAGCAGCCCCTGGAAAGGGGCGCGGACTGAAGCTTTCTTT	CASSPWKGARTEAFF
TRBV13	TRBJ2-3	TRBD2	16	once	TGTGCCAGCAGCTGGAAATTCGAGCGGGGGGGCGAGGCGCAGTATTTT	CASSWKFERGGEAQYF
TRBV11-2	TRBJ2-5	NA	11	NA	TGTGCCAGCAGGGATAGAGAGACCCAGTACTTC	CASRDRETQYF
TRBV3-1/TRBV3-2	TRBJ1-2	NA	12	NA	TGTGCCAGCATTCTAGGGGTCCATGGCTACACCTTC	CASILGVHGYTF
TRBV3-1/TRBV3-2	TRBJ1-1	NA	12	NA	TGTGCCAGCAGCCAGTCGGGCTTTAAAGCTTTCTTT	CASSQSGFKAFF
TRBV29-1	TRBJ2-2	NA	15	NA	TGCAGCGTTTCCCCCCTGGGGCAAAACACCGGGGAGCTGTTTTTT	CSVSPLGQNTGELFF